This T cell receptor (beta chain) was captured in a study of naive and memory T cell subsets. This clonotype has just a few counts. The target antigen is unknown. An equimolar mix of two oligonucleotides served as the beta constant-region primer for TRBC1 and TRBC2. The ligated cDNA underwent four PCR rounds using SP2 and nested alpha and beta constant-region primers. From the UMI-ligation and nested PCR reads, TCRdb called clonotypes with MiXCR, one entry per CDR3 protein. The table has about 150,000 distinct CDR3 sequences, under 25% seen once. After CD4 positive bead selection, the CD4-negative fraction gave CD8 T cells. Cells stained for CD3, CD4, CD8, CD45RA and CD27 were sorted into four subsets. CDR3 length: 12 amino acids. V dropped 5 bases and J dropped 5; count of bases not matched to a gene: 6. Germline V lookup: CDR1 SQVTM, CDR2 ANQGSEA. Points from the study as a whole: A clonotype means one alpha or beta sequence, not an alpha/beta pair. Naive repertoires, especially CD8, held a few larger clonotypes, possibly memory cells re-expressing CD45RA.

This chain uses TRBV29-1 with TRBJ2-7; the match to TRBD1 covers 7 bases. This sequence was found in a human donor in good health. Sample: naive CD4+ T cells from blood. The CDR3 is CSVFRGYDEQYF. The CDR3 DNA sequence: TGCAGCGTTTTCAGGGGGTACGACGAGCAGTACTTC.